One TCR beta chain is described in this entry. Its target is unknown. This entry belongs to a study of human T cells and chemical hapten exposure. Background on the study: Patches that contained 0.01% DPC were applied to the upper back and read at 6 days.

TCRdb re-analysed the RACE reads in MiXCR, keeping a single row per CDR3 protein. The sample includes around 69,000 distinct CDR3 sequences, 8.5% seen only once; the top ten take around 3.6%. The time point: patch test 2, 6 weeks after DPC sensitization. Noted treatment: therapeutic diphenylcyclopropenone sensitization with weekly scalp DPC. V lost 6 bases and J lost 0, with 12 bases in between. The CDR3 totals 15 residues. Germline V gene sequence: CDR1 MNHEY, CDR2 SMNVEV (reference sequence). Study results and caveats: The study found expanded TCRs formed significantly more large CDR3 similarity clusters than controls. With DPC sensitization, TCRs exceeding 1 in 1000 frequency showed no change. Patch test score was positively correlated with the counts of TCRs that had expanded at PT1.

The sequenced sample was whole blood, obtained in connection with sensitization to the hapten diphenylcyclopropenone (DPC). This sequence joins TRBV27 and TRBJ1-5, with no clear D. The receptor was derived from a woman aged 50 to 60 with alopecia areata. Some clones in this sample may be carry-over from other donors' samples. The CDR3 sequence is CASSPEGISNQPQHF. As DNA, the CDR3 is TGTGCCAGCAGCCCGGAAGGAATTAGCAATCAGCCCCAGCATTTT.